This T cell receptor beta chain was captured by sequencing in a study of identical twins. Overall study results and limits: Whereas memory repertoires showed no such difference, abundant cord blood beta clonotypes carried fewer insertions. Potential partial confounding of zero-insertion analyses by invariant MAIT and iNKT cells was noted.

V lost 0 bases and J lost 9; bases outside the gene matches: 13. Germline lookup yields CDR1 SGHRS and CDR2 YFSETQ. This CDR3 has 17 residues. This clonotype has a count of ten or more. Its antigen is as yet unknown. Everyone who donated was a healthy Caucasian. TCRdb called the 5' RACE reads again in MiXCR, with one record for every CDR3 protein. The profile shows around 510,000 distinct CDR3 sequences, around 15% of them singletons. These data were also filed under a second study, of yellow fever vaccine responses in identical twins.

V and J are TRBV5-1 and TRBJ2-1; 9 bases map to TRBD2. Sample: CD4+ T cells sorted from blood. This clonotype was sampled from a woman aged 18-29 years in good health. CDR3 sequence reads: CASSLAFRTSEGFEQFF. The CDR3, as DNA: TGCGCCAGCAGCTTGGCTTTTCGGACTAGCGAAGGTTTTGAGCAGTTCTTC.